The 6 T cell receptor beta chains given below trace back to one sample, sequenced in a study of blood T cell repertoires in COVID-19 (dated by TCRdb to 2018 to 2020). The protocol used for the library was the immunoSEQ multiplex PCR assay. The immuneACCESS repertoire file appears here via TCRdb, limited to in-frame rearrangements. These files lack a portion of the clones; in checked studies, under half of the deficit traces to unresolved V genes, and the cause of the others is not known. For this sample there are roughly 250,000 clones; more than 75% appear just once. 2.5% to 3.5% of the sample goes to the ten largest clones. The sample taken for sequencing was PBMCs or T cells enriched from blood (not recorded which). These receptors were obtained from a woman between 35 and 50 years old with acute COVID-19.

The CDR3 nucleotides read TGTGCCAGCAGCCAAGGGGTCGGGAGCTCCTACGAGCAGTACTTC. It is translated as CASSQGVGSSYEQYF. V and J are TRBV14 and TRBJ2-7, with D perhaps TRBD2 (6 bases). The germline V gene has CDR1 SGHDN and CDR2 FVKESK. The CDR3 length is 15 residues. V was trimmed by 1 base and J by 0 bases, leaving 10 bases between them.

The chain couples TRBV7-2 to TRBJ2-7, with 8 bases identical to TRBD2. Germline CDR1 and CDR2: SGHTA and FQGNSA. V gave up 5 bases and J gave up 2 bases; unmatched junction bases: 11. The CDR3 sequence is 16 residues long. CDR3 DNA sequence: TGTGCCAGCAGCACCCGGGGTAGCGGGGTAACCTACGAGCAGTACTTC. Translating gives CASSTRGSGVTYEQYF.

The V and J genes are TRBV6-5 and TRBJ1-1, with no clear D. The CDR3 is 12 amino acids. CDR1 is MNHEY and CDR2 is SVGAGI in the germline V gene. With 5 bases removed from V and 2 bases from J, the gap between germline ends came to 6 bases. CDR3 sequence: CASSPHNTEAFF. The DNA for the CDR3 is TGTGCCAGCAGTCCACACAACACTGAAGCTTTCTTT.

The chain uses TRBV9 and TRBJ1-1, with 11 bases identical to TRBD1. The V and J ends lost 3 bases and 4 bases, in that order; junction bases with no gene match: 5. The length of the CDR3 is 15 residues. Per germline, CDR1 SGDLS and CDR2 YYNGEE. The DNA of the CDR3 is TGTGCCAGCAGCGCATCGGGACAGGGGGGCACTGAAGCTTTCTTT. Its translation is CASSASGQGGTEAFF. Complete variable domain (other parts from reference TRBV9 and TRBJ1-1): DSGVTQTPKHLITATGQRVTLRCSPRSGDLSVYWYQQSLDQGLQFLIQYYNGEERAKGNILERFSAQQFPDLHSELNLSSLELGDSALYFCASSASGQGGTEAFFGQGTRLTVV.

The gene calls are TRBV18 and TRBJ2-3; TRBD2 matches 7 bases. This CDR3 spans 16 amino acids. After removal of 0 bases from V and 2 bases from J, the junction contained 5 bases not matched to a gene. CDR1 KGHSH and CDR2 LQKENI come from the germline V gene. The CDR3 loop is CASSPPSLADTDTQYF. For the CDR3, the DNA is TGTGCCAGCTCACCACCGAGTCTAGCGGACACAGATACGCAGTATTTT. The variable domain in full, with the rest retrieved from reference TRBV18 and TRBJ2-3, is NAGVMQNPRHLVRRRGQEARLRCSPMKGHSHVYWYRQLPEEGLKFMVYLQKENIIDESGMPKERFSAEFPKEGPSILRIQQVVRGDSAAYFCASSPPSLADTDTQYFGPGTRLTVL.

V usage is TRBV5-1 and J usage is TRBJ2-1; 10 nucleotides match TRBD2. The CDR3 covers 15 residues. Germline V gives CDR1 SGHRS, CDR2 YFSETQ. The V segment lost 5 bases and the J segment 4 bases; nucleotides outside the gene matches: 6. This CDR3 reads CASRSGTSEYNEQFF. CDR3 coding DNA: TGCGCCAGCAGATCCGGGACTAGCGAATACAATGAGCAGTTCTTC.